Listed below are T cell receptor beta chains from one sample, sequenced in a study of CD8+CD57+ T cells in acquired aplastic anemia. TCRdb ran MiXCR on the reads and lists one entry per CDR3 protein. The data show roughly 200,000 distinct CDR3 sequences, 55% to 65% seen once. Sample: sorted CD4+, CD8+, or CD8+CD57+ T cells (not recorded which) from PBMCs. Receptors originate from a human donor with aplastic anemia. The CDR3 runs from the conserved cysteine through the conserved F or W. A D gene is named only where the DNA matches it firmly. Size is stated for part of the rows, as once, few or many counts, or as a class when the clone is expanded.

D gene,J gene,clone size,V gene,CDR3 DNA,CDR3 protein
-,TRBJ2-1,-,TRBV7-2,TGTGCCAGCAGCTTAGTGGCCAGTTGGGACAATGAGCAGTTCTTC,CASSLVASWDNEQFF
-,TRBJ1-6,-,TRBV2,TGTGCCAGCAGTAGAGACTTCAGAGGGAATTCACCCCTCCACTTT,CASSRDFRGNSPLHF
TRBD2,TRBJ2-5,many,TRBV14,TGTGCCAGCAGCTACGTTAGAGGGGAGGGACAAGAGACCCAGTACTTC,CASSYVRGEGQETQYF
TRBD1,TRBJ1-6,-,TRBV19,TGTGCCAGTAGTATAAGCCCAGGGGGCGCCTATAATTCACCCCTCCACTTT,CASSISPGGAYNSPLHF
TRBD1,TRBJ2-7,-,TRBV20-1,TGCAGTGCGGGCCGGGACAGGGGATACGAGCGGTACTTC,CSAGRDRGYERYF
TRBD1,TRBJ1-1,-,TRBV10-1,TGCGCCAGCAGTGAGGACAGGGTCAAGTGGAGGACTGAAGCTTTCTTT,CASSEDRVKWRTEAFF
-,TRBJ1-2,few,TRBV30,TGTGCCTGGACTGACTGGGGGCGCGGCTATGGCTACACCTTC,CAWTDWGRGYGYTF
TRBD2,TRBJ2-7,-,TRBV29-1,TGCAGCGTTGACGGTCTAGCGGGAGGCTTCTCCTACGAGCAGTACTTC,CSVDGLAGGFSYEQYF
TRBD2,TRBJ2-1,-,TRBV9,TGTGCCAGCAGCGTTAGCGGGGGGACCTATTCGTACAATGAGCAGTTCTTC,CASSVSGGTYSYNEQFF
-,TRBJ2-2,-,TRBV10-3,TGTGCCATCAGACAGACTAACACCGGGGAGCTGTTTTTT,CAIRQTNTGELFF
-,TRBJ2-2,-,TRBV7-2,TGTGCCAGCAGCTTAGGGCGCGATGACACCGGGGAGCTGTTTTTT,CASSLGRDDTGELFF
-,TRBJ2-2,-,TRBV29-1,TGCAGCGTGATTCAGGGAAACACCGGGGAGCTGTTTTTT,CSVIQGNTGELFF
TRBD2,TRBJ2-3,-,TRBV24-1,TGTGCCACCAGTAGTTCTAGCGGGATGGGAACAGATACGCAGTATTTT,CATSSSSGMGTDTQYF
TRBD2,TRBJ2-5,-,TRBV19,TGTGCCAGTAGGCGACTAGCGGAAGAGACCCAGTACTTC,CASRRLAEETQYF
-,TRBJ1-6,medium-sized,TRBV13,TGTGCCAGCAGGATAAAGGGCGCCTATAATTCACCCCTCCACTTT,CASRIKGAYNSPLHF
-,TRBJ1-2,-,TRBV29-1,TGCAGCGTTGAAAATGCAGGGCTTGATGGCTACACCTTC,CSVENAGLDGYTF
-,TRBJ1-6,-,TRBV19,TGTGCCAGTACCGAGGGAGGCCTTAGGGGTTCACCCCTCCACTTT,CASTEGGLRGSPLHF
-,TRBJ1-5,-,TRBV7-9,TGTGCCAGCAGCTTAGGTTTACAGGCCCAGCATTTT,CASSLGLQAQHF
-,TRBJ1-6,-,TRBV7-9,TGTGCCAGCAGCTTAGCAGGCGGGAATAATTCACCCCTCCACTTT,CASSLAGGNNSPLHF
-,TRBJ1-5,-,TRBV29-1,TGCAGCGCCGGGGGGGAAGGGAATCAGCCCCAGCATTTT,CSAGGEGNQPQHF
-,TRBJ1-5,-,TRBV10-3,TGTGCCATCAGTGAGGTGGGGCAGGCTCCCCAAATGAGCAATCAGCCCCAGCATTTT,CAISEVGQAPQMSNQPQHF
-,TRBJ1-3,-,TRBV9,TGTGCCAGCAGCGGCCTAGGGCAGGCCTCTGGAAACACCATATATTTT,CASSGLGQASGNTIYF
-,TRBJ2-3,-,TRBV2,TGTGCCAGCGAGCAACAGCGGGTCACAGATACGCAGTATTTT,CASEQQRVTDTQYF
-,TRBJ2-3,-,TRBV20-1,TGCAGTGGAGTGGGGCCCACAGATACGCAGTATTTT,CSGVGPTDTQYF
TRBD1,TRBJ1-2,-,TRBV9,TGTGCCAGCAGCGTAGGCGGGACAGCTCCTATGGATGGCTACACCTTC,CASSVGGTAPMDGYTF
-,TRBJ2-7,few,TRBV7-8,TGTGCCAGCAGCGCTGGACTACCCCCCTACGAGCAGTACTTC,CASSAGLPPYEQYF
-,TRBJ1-1,-,TRBV7-9,TGTGCCAGCAGCTTAAGGGGTCTTTTGAACACTGAAGCTTTCTTT,CASSLRGLLNTEAFF
-,TRBJ2-1,-,TRBV11-1,TGTGCCAGCAGCCCCCAGGGGAGGGGGGACAATGAGCAGTTCTTC,CASSPQGRGDNEQFF
TRBD2,TRBJ2-1,-,TRBV7-9,TGTGCCAGCAGCTCAAGCGGCGGGAGGGCTAACAATGAGCAGTTCTTC,CASSSSGGRANNEQFF
-,TRBJ1-1,-,TRBV9,TGTGCCAGCAGCTCGCAACTGAACACTGAAGCTTTCTTT,CASSSQLNTEAFF
TRBD1,TRBJ2-3,-,TRBV7-9,TGTGCCAGCAGCTTAGTCACAGGGGGCTCAGATACGCAGTATTTT,CASSLVTGGSDTQYF
TRBD2,TRBJ2-1,-,TRBV2,TGTGCCAGCAGTGAAGTCGGGACTAGCGGGGGGAATGAGCAGTTCTTC,CASSEVGTSGGNEQFF
-,TRBJ1-5,-,TRBV10-3,TGTGCCATCAGTGAGATTGGACAGAAGCCTAATCAGCCCCAGCATTTT,CAISEIGQKPNQPQHF
-,TRBJ2-3,-,TRBV7-2,TGTGCCAGCGGAAGGGGCACAGATACGCAGTATTTT,CASGRGTDTQYF
-,TRBJ1-3,-,TRBV19,TGTGCCAGTAGTTTACCTCAAGCGGGAAACACCATATATTTT,CASSLPQAGNTIYF
-,TRBJ2-7,-,TRBV7-3,TGTGCCAGCAGCCCCGAAGAGGGACGGAACTACGAGCAGTACTTC,CASSPEEGRNYEQYF
TRBD2,TRBJ2-7,-,TRBV7-2,TGTGCCAGCAGCCTACTAGCGAACTCCTACGAGCAGTACTTC,CASSLLANSYEQYF
TRBD1,TRBJ1-1,-,TRBV2,TGTGCCAGCAAAAGGGGACAGGGGCTCAGAGATGCTTTCTTT,CASKRGQGLRDAFF
-,TRBJ2-7,once,TRBV4-1,TGCGCCAGCAGCCCTAGGGTGGCGGGCTACGAGCAGTACTTC,CASSPRVAGYEQYF
-,TRBJ2-1,-,TRBV5-1,TGCGCCAGCAGCTTGGTATTCAGCGGTTCCTACAATGAGCAGTTCTTC,CASSLVFSGSYNEQFF
-,TRBJ2-3,-,TRBV7-8,TGTGCCAGCCGACCCCTGGGACCCGACACAGATACGCAGTATTTT,CASRPLGPDTDTQYF
-,TRBJ2-5,-,TRBV10-3,TGTGCCATCAGTTACTCTCGTTTCGAGACCCAGTACTTC,CAISYSRFETQYF
-,TRBJ1-1,once,TRBV10-3,TGTGCCATCAGTGAGTCTACGGGCGCCACTGAAGCTTTCTTT,CAISESTGATEAFF
-,TRBJ2-3,-,TRBV2,TGTGCCAGCATGTCTCGGGACTTCCGCACAGATACGCAGTATTTT,CASMSRDFRTDTQYF
TRBD1,TRBJ1-5,few,TRBV12-3/TRBV12-4,TGTGCCAGCAGTTTGACAGGGATCTATCAGCCCCAGCATTTT,CASSLTGIYQPQHF
TRBD1,TRBJ1-2,few,TRBV25-1,TGTGCCAGCAGTGCGTCACAGGGGAGTGATAACTATGGCTACACCTTC,CASSASQGSDNYGYTF
TRBD1,TRBJ2-1,few,TRBV20-1,TGCAGTGCGCCCGGGACAGGGGACTACAATGAGCAGTTCTTC,CSAPGTGDYNEQFF
TRBD1,TRBJ1-1,-,TRBV12-3/TRBV12-4,TGTGCCAGCAGGCTGACAGGGACCGAAGCTTTCTTT,CASRLTGTEAFF
-,TRBJ2-1,few,TRBV7-9,TGTGCCAGCAGCCCGCAGGTGTTCGATGAGCAGTTCTTC,CASSPQVFDEQFF
-,TRBJ2-7,-,TRBV10-1,TGCGCCAGCAGATTAAGAAAGGCTAGCGCCCCCACCTACGAGCGGTACTTC,CASRLRKASAPTYERYF
TRBD1,TRBJ1-6,-,TRBV15,TGTGCCACCAGCAGAGAGGACAGGGGGCTTTCACCCCTCCACTTT,CATSREDRGLSPLHF
-,TRBJ2-1,-,TRBV7-4,TGTGCCAGCAGCCCGGGGCAGGTGATTATGCAGTTCTTC,CASSPGQVIMQFF
-,TRBJ1-5,-,TRBV2,TGTGCCAGCAGTGGGCCCTGGGGTAATCAGCCCCAGCATTTT,CASSGPWGNQPQHF
-,TRBJ2-7,-,TRBV9,TGTGCCAGCAGCGTAGAGGGTAGCGGATACGAGCAGTACTTC,CASSVEGSGYEQYF
-,TRBJ2-6,once,TRBV15,TGTGCCACCAGCAGGGACGGTACCTCTGGGGCCAACGTCCTGACTTTC,CATSRDGTSGANVLTF
-,TRBJ2-6,once,TRBV10-3,TGTGCCATCACAGGACGCCCTACGGACTCTGGGGCCAACGTCCTGACTTTC,CAITGRPTDSGANVLTF
-,TRBJ1-6,-,TRBV9,TGTGCCAGCAGCGCTGCGATAGAATCACCCCTCCACTTT,CASSAAIESPLHF
-,TRBJ2-1,few,TRBV15,TGTGCCACCAGCAGAGATGGGGGAATGGGAGAGCAGTTCTTC,CATSRDGGMGEQFF